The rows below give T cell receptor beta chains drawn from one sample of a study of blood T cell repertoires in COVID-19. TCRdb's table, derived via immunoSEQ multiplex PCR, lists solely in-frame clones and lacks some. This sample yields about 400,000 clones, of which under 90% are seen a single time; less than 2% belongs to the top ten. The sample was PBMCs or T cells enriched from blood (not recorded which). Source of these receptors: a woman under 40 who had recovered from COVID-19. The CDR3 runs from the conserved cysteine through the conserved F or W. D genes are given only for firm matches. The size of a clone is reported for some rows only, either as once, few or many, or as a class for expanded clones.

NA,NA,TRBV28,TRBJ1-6,TGTGCCAGCACTTCGGTGAGCTCCTATAATTCACCCCTCCACTTT,CASTSVSSYNSPLHF
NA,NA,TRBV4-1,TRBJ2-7,TGCGCCAGCAGCCAATGGAGGACGGCTGCCTACGAGCAGTACTTC,CASSQWRTAAYEQYF
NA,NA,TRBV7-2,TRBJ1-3,TGTGCCAGCAGCTTAGCCGGGCAGACAGCTGGAAACACCATATATTTT,CASSLAGQTAGNTIYF
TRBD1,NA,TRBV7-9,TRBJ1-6,TGTGCCAGCAGCTTAGAGGGGGCCAGTAATTCACCCCTCCACTTT,CASSLEGASNSPLHF
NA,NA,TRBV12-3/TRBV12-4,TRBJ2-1,TGTGCCAGCAGCAGGACACATTACAATGAGCAGTTCTTC,CASSRTHYNEQFF
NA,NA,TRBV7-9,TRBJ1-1,TGTGCCAGCACCCCTTGGACCGGAGGGAGGAACACTGAAGCTTTCTTT,CASTPWTGGRNTEAFF
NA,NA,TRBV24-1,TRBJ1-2,TGTGCCACCAGTCTCACGGGGTATGGCTACACCTTC,CATSLTGYGYTF
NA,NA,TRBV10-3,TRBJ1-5,TGTGCCATCAGCCCCAACAGGGACGATCAGCCCCAGCATTTT,CAISPNRDDQPQHF
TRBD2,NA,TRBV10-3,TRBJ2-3,TGTGCCATCAGTGAAGGGCTAGCGGTCACAGATACGCAGTATTTT,CAISEGLAVTDTQYF
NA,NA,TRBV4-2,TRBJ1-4,TGTGCCAGCAGCCTTTCGGCGGCCCTTAATGAAAAACTGTTTTTT,CASSLSAALNEKLFF
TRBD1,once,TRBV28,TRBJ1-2,TGTGCCAGCAGTCCCGACAGGGCATGGAGCTACACCTTC,CASSPDRAWSYTF
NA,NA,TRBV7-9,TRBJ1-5,TGTGCCAGCAGTCACCAGGGGAAGTGGGATCAGCCCCAGCATTTT,CASSHQGKWDQPQHF
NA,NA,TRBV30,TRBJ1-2,TGTGCCTGGAGTTTGGCAAACTATGGCTACACCTTC,CAWSLANYGYTF
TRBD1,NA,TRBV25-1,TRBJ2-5,TGTGCCAGCTACGGGACAGGGCGAGAGACCCAGTACTTC,CASYGTGRETQYF
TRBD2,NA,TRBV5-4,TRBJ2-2,TGTGCCAGCAGTGAACAACCCAGGACTAGCTTGGCCGGGGAGCTGTTTTTT,CASSEQPRTSLAGELFF
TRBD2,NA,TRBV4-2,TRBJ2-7,TGTGCCAGCAGCCAAGAGGTGCTAGCGGGAGAGAGATCCGAGCAGTACTTC,CASSQEVLAGERSEQYF
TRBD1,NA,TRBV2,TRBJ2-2,TGTGCCAGCAGTTTCGCCGGGACAGGGAACACCGGGGAGCTGTTTTTT,CASSFAGTGNTGELFF
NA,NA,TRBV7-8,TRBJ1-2,TGTGCCAGCAGCTTAGACCGGGGAGGCGGAGGCTACACCTTC,CASSLDRGGGGYTF
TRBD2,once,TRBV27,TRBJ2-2,TGTGCCAGCAGTCTCATCGGGACTAGCGGGCCCGGGGAGCTGTTTTTT,CASSLIGTSGPGELFF
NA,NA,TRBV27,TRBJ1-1,TGTGCCAGCAGTTTTTCGGTCAGGGAGGGCACTGAAGCTTTCTTT,CASSFSVREGTEAFF
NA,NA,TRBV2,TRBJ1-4,TGTGCCAGCAGTCTGACAACGGACTCCTGGGAAAAACTGTTTTTT,CASSLTTDSWEKLFF
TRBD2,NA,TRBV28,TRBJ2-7,TGTGCCAGCAGTGTCAGCGGGACCGAGCAGTACTTC,CASSVSGTEQYF
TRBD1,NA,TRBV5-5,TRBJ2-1,TGTGCCAGCAGCTCCGACAGGGGGCGACCCAAGGATGAGCAGTTCTTC,CASSSDRGRPKDEQFF
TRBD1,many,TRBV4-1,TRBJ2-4,TGCGCCAGCAGCCAAGACGGACAGGGCCAAAACATTCAGTACTTC,CASSQDGQGQNIQYF
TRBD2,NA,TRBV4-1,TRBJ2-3,TGCGCCAGCAGCCAAGGACTAGCGCGAGATACGCAGTATTTT,CASSQGLARDTQYF
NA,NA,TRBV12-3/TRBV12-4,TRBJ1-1,TGTGCCAGCAAGCGGGACACCGACACTGAAGCTTTCTTT,CASKRDTDTEAFF
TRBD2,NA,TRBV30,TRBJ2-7,TGTGCCTGGGCCGGGACTAGCATCTACGAGCAGTACTTC,CAWAGTSIYEQYF
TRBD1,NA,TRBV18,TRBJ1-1,TGTGCCAGCTCAACGGACAGGGGGGAGGCTTTCTTT,CASSTDRGEAFF
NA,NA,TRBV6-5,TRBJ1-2,TGTGCCAGCAGACCCCCAGGGGCAGCCCCGTTGGGCTACACCTTC,CASRPPGAAPLGYTF
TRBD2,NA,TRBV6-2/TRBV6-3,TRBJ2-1,TGTGCCAGCAGTAAGGGGACTATTCATGAGCAGTTCTTC,CASSKGTIHEQFF
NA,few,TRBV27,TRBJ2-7,TGTGCCAGCAGTTTAGGGGTAAGGGGTTACGAGCAGTACTTC,CASSLGVRGYEQYF
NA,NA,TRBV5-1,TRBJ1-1,TGCGCCAGCAGCTTGGCTGCGGGGCCTGGGGCTTTCTTT,CASSLAAGPGAFF
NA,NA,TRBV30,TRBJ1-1,TGTGCCTGGTCCAGGAAAGGGGATGTCTCCCTGAACACTGAAGCTTTCTTT,CAWSRKGDVSLNTEAFF
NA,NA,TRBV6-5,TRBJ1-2,TGTGCCAGCAGTTACGGGTCAGGTACTAACTATGGCTACACCTTC,CASSYGSGTNYGYTF
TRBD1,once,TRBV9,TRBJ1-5,TGTGCCAGCAGCGGGGACAGCTGGAATCAGCCCCAGCATTTT,CASSGDSWNQPQHF
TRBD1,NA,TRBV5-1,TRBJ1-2,TGCGCCAGCAGCTTGGGGGCTACAGGGGAGGGCTACACCTTC,CASSLGATGEGYTF
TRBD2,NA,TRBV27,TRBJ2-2,TGTGCCAGCAGTAGGGTGCGGGGGGCCGACACCGGGGAGCTGTTTTTT,CASSRVRGADTGELFF
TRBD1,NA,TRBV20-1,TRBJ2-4,TGCAGTGCTAGTTCCAGGGGGAAAAACATTCAGTACTTC,CSASSRGKNIQYF
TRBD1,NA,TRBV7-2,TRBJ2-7,TGTGCCAGCAGCTTGGGACAGCCCTACGAGCAGTACTTC,CASSLGQPYEQYF
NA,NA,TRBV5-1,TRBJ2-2,TGCGCCAGCAGCTTTGATACAGGGAACACCGGGGAGCTGTTTTTT,CASSFDTGNTGELFF
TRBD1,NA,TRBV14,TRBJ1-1,TGTGCCAGCAGCCGACAGGGTGACACTGAAGCTTTCTTT,CASSRQGDTEAFF
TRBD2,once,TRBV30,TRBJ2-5,TGTGCCTGGAGTCTTATACCAGTCAGCGGGGGGCCTTCTGGGGAGACCCAGTACTTC,CAWSLIPVSGGPSGETQYF
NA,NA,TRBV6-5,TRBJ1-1,TGTGCCAGCAGTCTCAACAGGGATAACACTGAAGCTTTCTTT,CASSLNRDNTEAFF
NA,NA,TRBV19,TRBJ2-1,TGTGCCAGTAGGCCGAGCTCCTACAATGAGCAGTTCTTC,CASRPSSYNEQFF